This T cell receptor beta chain was found in a study of glioma-infiltrating T cells. The iRepertoire nested amplicon-rescue multiplex PCR amplified TCR alpha and beta CDR3s from RNA. One-step reverse transcription and amplification started from around 100-400 ng of tissue mRNA or PBMC total RNA. TCRdb used MiXCR to reprocess the multiplex PCR reads, holding one entry per CDR3 protein. The data hold approximately 120,000 distinct CDR3 sequences, with roughly 23% observed a single time. This clonotype was counted a single time. A much larger clone lies one base from this, so it may be a read error. The CDR3 spans 13 residues. The ends were cut back, 2 bases at V and 10 bases at J, with 14 bases in the middle.

The receptor comes from a human donor with low-grade glioma or glioblastoma, undergoing nonglioma brain surgery, or in good health (not recorded which). Sequenced sample: glioma tissue, nonneoplastic brain tissue, or PBMCs (not recorded which). This rearrangement joins TRBV12-3 or TRBV12-4 to TRBJ1-2; tentative D call: TRBD1 (5 bases). The CDR3 is CASSLRDGGNYTF. The CDR3 DNA reads as TGTGCCAGCAGTTTAAGGGACGGGGGGAACTACACCTTC.